Following are 23 T cell receptor beta chains from one sample sequenced in a study of cytomegalovirus exposure and HLA in healthy donors. PCR amplification relied on 60 Vbeta primers (plus 13 Jbeta primers). Produced via immunoSEQ multiplex PCR; TCRdb's table is partial and in-frame only. The sample includes 150,000 to 200,000 clones, 60% to 80% of them seen just once. The sequenced material came from PBMCs. The receptors stem from a woman in her thirties or forties in good health and CMV-seropositive.

The V gene is TRBV27, the J gene TRBJ2-1; TRBD2 matches 10 bases. The length of the CDR3 is 17 residues. Per germline, CDR1 MNHEY and CDR2 SMNVEV (reference sequence). V was clipped by 3 bases and J by 0 bases; unmatched bases: 5. This CDR3 is CASSFLAGASSYNEQFF. The CDR3 nucleotides read TGTGCCAGCAGTTTCCTAGCGGGGGCAAGCTCCTACAATGAGCAGTTCTTC.

The sample holds one count of this clone. This rearrangement joins TRBV25-1 to TRBJ1-2, with D possibly matching TRBD1 (5 bases). The CDR3 covers 13 residues. The germline CDR1 and CDR2 sequences are MGHDK and SYGVNS. Trimming cost V 4 bases and J 5 bases, with 11 bases left between them. The CDR3 protein is CASSALSGYGYTF. Here the CDR3 DNA reads TGTGCCAGCAGTGCGCTCTCAGGGTATGGCTACACCTTC.

As DNA, the CDR3 is TGTGCCAGCAGCCAAGGGGACCTAGCGGGAGGGTGGAATGAGCAGTTCTTC. Protein: CASSQGDLAGGWNEQFF. This sequence joins TRBV4-2 and TRBJ2-1; 12 bases are a match to TRBD2. J was trimmed by 7 bases and V by 1 base; bases with no gene match: 8. The germline gives CDR1 LGHNA, CDR2 YNFKEQ. The CDR3 is 17 residues long.

The V and J genes are TRBV6-6 and TRBJ1-4; D is perhaps TRBD1 (6 bases). Looked up from germline, CDR1 is MNHNY and CDR2 is SVGAGI (reference sequence). V was pared by 11 bases and J by 6 bases, with 13 bases between. This CDR3 comprises 12 residues. The CDR3 DNA is TGTGCCGTGGCAGGGGCGGATGAAAAACTGTTTTTT. Its protein product is CAVAGADEKLFF.

The V and J genes are TRBV6-1 and TRBJ2-7; TRBD1 matches at 11 bases. The CDR3 spans 15 residues. The trim removed 4 bases at V and 3 bases at J, leaving 5 bases unmatched. CDR1 and CDR2 from the germline V gene are MNHNS and SASEGT. CDR3 in amino acids: CASSGGTGGFYEQYF. The CDR3 region has the DNA TGTGCCAGCAGTGGGGGGACAGGGGGTTTCTACGAGCAGTACTTC.

The genes are TRBV7-2 and TRBJ2-5; D may be TRBD1 (5 bases). Germline V gene lookup returns CDR1 SGHTA and CDR2 FQGNSA. CDR3 length equals 15 residues. The ends were cut back, 0 bases at V and 4 bases at J, with 12 bases in the middle. The CDR3 nucleotides are TGTGCCAGCAGCTTAGCAGGGGTCGTTCGAGAGACCCAGTACTTC. As protein: CASSLAGVVRETQYF.

The rearrangement joins TRBV28 to TRBJ2-2; TRBD2 matches at 7 bases. Germline V CDR1 and CDR2: MDHEN, SYDVKM. With 7 bases clipped from V and 5 bases from J, the junction kept 10 bases outside the gene matches. The CDR3 consists of 15 residues. The CDR3 DNA reads TGTGCCAGCACAGAAGGCGGGAGTAGTACCGGGGAGCTGTTTTTT. As protein: CASTEGGSSTGELFF.

This rearrangement joins TRBV28 to TRBJ2-5; D is unresolved. The end of the DNA aligns better with TRBJ2-7, so the J call may be wrong. In germline, CDR1 is MDHEN, CDR2 SYDVKM. The CDR3 runs 13 residues. Written as DNA, the CDR3 is TGTGCCAGCAGCCCTAGTCTGCCCTACGAGCAGTACTTC. Protein: CASSPSLPYEQYF.

The V gene is TRBV7-9, the J gene TRBJ1-5; possibly TRBD1 for D (6 bases). The V gene's germline CDR1 is SEHNR and CDR2 FQNEAQ (reference sequence). V shed 4 bases and J shed 1 base, with 11 bases lying between them. This CDR3 is built from 15 residues. This chain's CDR3 is CASSSGVISNQPQHF. CDR3 nucleotides: TGTGCCAGCAGCTCAGGGGTAATAAGCAATCAGCCCCAGCATTTT.

This clone was counted a few times. The chain recombines TRBV9 with TRBJ2-7, with 9 positions matching TRBD1. The J segment lost 3 bases and the V segment lost 2 bases, leaving 3 bases of the junction unmatched. The V gene's germline CDR1 is SGDLS and CDR2 YYNGEE. CDR3 size: 14 residues. The CDR3 region has the DNA TGTGCCAGCAGCGTGGGACAGGGTGGCTACGAGCAGTACTTC. Its translation is CASSVGQGGYEQYF.

This clone showed up just once. The rearrangement uses TRBV7-2 and TRBJ2-3; possibly TRBD2 for D (6 bases). V was shortened by 5 bases and J by 7 bases, with 16 bases between the two germline ends. CDR1 is SGHTA, CDR2 FQGNSA, per germline. CDR3 length: 14 residues. The CDR3 coding sequence is TGTGCCAGCAGCATACCCTACGGAGGGAATACGCAGTATTTT. Translating gives CASSIPYGGNTQYF.

The chain employs TRBV7-3 and TRBJ2-1, with D hard to call. V was clipped by 0 bases and J by 2 bases, with 14 bases between them. The germline CDR1 and CDR2 sequences are SGHTA and FQGTGA. The CDR3 sequence is 17 residues long. The CDR3 spells CASSLTGSRYAYNEQFF. The CDR3 DNA follows: TGTGCCAGCAGCTTAACGGGTAGCCGGTACGCCTACAATGAGCAGTTCTTC.

The V gene is TRBV4-1, the J gene TRBJ2-4, with D maybe TRBD1 (5 bases). The CDR3 consists of 16 residues. Trimming left V 1 base short and J 6 bases short, with 16 bases between. CDR1 is MGHRA, CDR2 YSYEKL, per germline. CDR3 residues: CASSQGLGVSGNIQYF. Written as DNA, the CDR3 is TGCGCCAGCAGCCAAGGATTAGGGGTATCCGGAAACATTCAGTACTTC.

The chain has TRBV5-4 and TRBJ2-1; 7 bases fit TRBD2. Germline V gives CDR1 SGHNT, CDR2 YYREEE (reference sequence). The length of the CDR3 is 13 residues. V trimming: 0 bases; J trimming: 10 bases; junction bases outside the gene matches: 4. The CDR3 loop is CASSLGLAEEQFF. In DNA, the CDR3 is TGTGCCAGCAGCTTGGGTCTAGCGGAAGAGCAGTTCTTC.

In this sample, this clone turned up a few times. V usage is TRBV19 and J usage is TRBJ1-1, with a tentative D call TRBD1 (6 bases). V lost 6 bases to trimming and J lost 0 bases, with 17 bases between them. Germline CDR1 is LNHDA and CDR2 is SQIVND (reference sequence). There are 16 residues in the CDR3. This chain's CDR3 is CASSPLIGQLNTEAFF. Written as DNA, the CDR3 is TGTGCCAGTAGCCCACTTATTGGACAGTTGAACACTGAAGCTTTCTTT.

The J gene is TRBJ1-1, the V gene TRBV9, with D unclear. The CDR3 totals 14 residues. In germline, CDR1 is SGDLS, CDR2 YYNGEE. Trimming left V 0 bases short and J 0 bases short, with 6 bases between. CDR3 loop: CASSVDPMNTEAFF. CDR3 DNA sequence: TGTGCCAGCAGCGTAGATCCCATGAACACTGAAGCTTTCTTT.

V usage is TRBV5-4 and J usage is TRBJ2-3, with 8 positions matching TRBD2. This CDR3 has 16 residues. The germline V gene encodes CDR1 SGHNT and CDR2 YYREEE (reference sequence). V was pared by 5 bases and J by 4 bases, with 12 bases of the junction left unmatched. CDR3: CASSHGGAGVSDTQYF. The CDR3 nucleotides are TGTGCCAGCAGTCATGGGGGAGCGGGAGTTTCAGATACGCAGTATTTT.

The count of this clone is one. This chain's CDR3 is CASSLLGQGRSNQPQHF. The CDR3 coding sequence is TGTGCCAGCAGTCTACTAGGACAGGGACGTAGCAATCAGCCCCAGCATTTT. V gene TRBV28 combines with J gene TRBJ1-5, with 8 bases fitting TRBD1. Unmatched junction bases numbered 9, after V lost 5 bases and J lost 0 bases. Germline CDR1 reads MDHEN; CDR2 reads SYDVKM. The CDR3 is made up of 17 amino acids.

The chain couples TRBV10-2 to TRBJ2-1; maybe TRBD2 (6 bases). The CDR3 loop spans 15 amino acids. The germline V and J ends were trimmed by 8 bases and 0 bases, with 14 bases remaining between them. Germline V gene lookup returns CDR1 WSHSY and CDR2 SAAADI. The CDR3 DNA is TGCGCCAGCCTTGTTGGGGGGACCTCCTACAATGAGCAGTTCTTC. It yields the protein CASLVGGTSYNEQFF.

The CDR3 sequence: CASSLESSGNTIYF. The CDR3 nucleotides read TGTGCCAGCAGTTTGGAGAGCTCTGGAAACACCATATATTTT. This chain links TRBV28 with TRBJ1-3; D remains ambiguous. The CDR3 is 14 amino acids. Germline loops: CDR1 MDHEN, CDR2 SYDVKM. V lost 3 bases and J 0 bases, leaving 6 bases between the germline ends. The full variable domain, with the rest looked up from reference TRBV28 and TRBJ1-3, is DVKVTQSSRYLVKRTGEKVFLECVQDMDHENMFWYRQDPGLGLRLIYFSYDVKMKEKGDIPEGYSVSREKKERFSLILESASTNQTSMYLCASSLESSGNTIYFGEGSWLTVV.

The chain has TRBV23-1 and TRBJ2-3, with TRBD1 identical over 8 bases. TRBV23-1 is an ORF; its function is uncertain. The V segment lost 2 bases and the J segment 0 bases; nucleotides outside the gene matches: 10. The CDR3 covers 18 residues. The CDR3 is CASSQTLGQAPSTDTQYF. CDR3 coding DNA: TGCGCCAGCAGTCAAACCTTGGGACAGGCCCCTAGCACAGATACGCAGTATTTT.

The CDR3, as DNA: TGTGCCAGCAGACCCACACATTTCAATCAGCCCCAGCATTTT. It codes for CASRPTHFNQPQHF. This chain links TRBV28 with TRBJ1-5; D not certain. Germline V gives CDR1 MDHEN, CDR2 SYDVKM. The CDR3 has 14 amino acids. V shed 6 bases and J shed 3 bases, with 12 bases lying between them.

V and J are TRBV13 and TRBJ1-1; D not resolved. The length of the CDR3 is 13 residues. Looked up from germline, CDR1 is PRHDT and CDR2 is FYEKMQ (reference sequence). V gave up 3 bases and J gave up 1 base, with 6 bases separating them. This chain's CDR3 is CASSLESNTEAFF. In nucleotides, the CDR3 is TGTGCCAGCAGCTTGGAGTCGAACACTGAAGCTTTCTTT.